These T cell receptor beta chains were read from a single sample in a study of response to subunit inactivated influenza vaccine. Using its own MiXCR run on the RT-PCR reads, TCRdb lists one record per CDR3 protein. The sample carries 800,000 or so distinct CDR3 sequences, around 20% recorded once. The specimen was PBMCs from blood, collected about 5 days after vaccination. The origin of the receptors is a man between 45 and 60 years old who received an inactivated influenza vaccine. CDR3s include the opening cysteine and the closing phenylalanine or tryptophan. D genes are given only for firm matches. Expanded clones get a size class; other rows say once, few or many, or leave the size out.

few,TRBJ2-6,TRBV12-3/TRBV12-4,-,CASTSGDSGANVLTF,TGTGCCAGCACCTCGGGGGACTCTGGGGCCAACGTCCTGACTTTC
few,TRBJ1-1,TRBV11-2,-,CASSLGERLEAFF,TGTGCCAGCAGCTTAGGGGAGCGTCTAGAAGCTTTCTTT
-,TRBJ2-1,TRBV28,TRBD2,CASSGGGNEQFF,TGTGCCAGCAGTGGGGGGGGCAATGAGCAGTTCTTC
-,TRBJ2-1,TRBV29-1,TRBD2,CSVSRGSGRYNEQFF,TGCAGCGTTTCCCGAGGTAGCGGGAGATACAATGAGCAGTTCTTC
-,TRBJ2-3,TRBV5-1,-,CASSLMDEGTQYF,TGCGCCAGCAGCTTGATGGATGAGGGTACGCAGTATTTT
few,TRBJ1-5,TRBV7-8,-,CASRAGAYSNQPQHF,TGTGCCAGCAGGGCAGGGGCGTACAGCAATCAGCCCCAGCATTTT
-,TRBJ2-2,TRBV7-3,TRBD2,CASSGTSDTGELFF,TGTGCCTCTTCCGGGACTAGCGACACCGGGGAGCTGTTTTTT
-,TRBJ2-7,TRBV11-2,-,CASSLVSTLHRANYEQYF,TGTGCCAGCAGCTTAGTCTCCACCCTACATAGGGCAAACTACGAGCAGTACTTC
few,TRBJ2-1,TRBV18,-,CASSPRHESMNEQFF,TGTGCCAGCTCTCCTAGGCATGAGAGTATGAATGAGCAGTTCTTC
many,TRBJ2-1,TRBV20-1,-,CSASGTEAYNEQFF,TGCAGTGCTAGTGGCACGGAAGCCTACAATGAGCAGTTCTTC
few,TRBJ2-7,TRBV14,-,CASSQDRGWVEQYF,TGTGCCAGCAGCCAAGATCGAGGGTGGGTCGAGCAGTACTTC